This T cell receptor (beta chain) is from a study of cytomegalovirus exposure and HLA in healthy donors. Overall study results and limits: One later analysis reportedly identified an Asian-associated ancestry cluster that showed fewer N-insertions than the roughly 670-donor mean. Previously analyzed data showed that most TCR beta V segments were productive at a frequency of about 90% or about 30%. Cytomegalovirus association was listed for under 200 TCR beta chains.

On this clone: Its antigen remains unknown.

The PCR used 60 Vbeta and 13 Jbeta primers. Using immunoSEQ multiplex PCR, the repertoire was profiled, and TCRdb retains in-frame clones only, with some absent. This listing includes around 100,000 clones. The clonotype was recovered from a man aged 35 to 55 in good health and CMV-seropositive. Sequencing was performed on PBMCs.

CDR3: CASTGDRDPYNEQFF. CDR3 nucleotides: TGTGCCAGTACCGGGGACAGAGATCCCTACAATGAGCAGTTCTTC. The chain uses TRBV19 and TRBJ2-1, with TRBD1 matching 7 bases. CDR3 length: 15 residues. V was pared by 7 bases and J by 2 bases, with 8 bases of the junction left unmatched. Looked up from germline, CDR1 is LNHDA and CDR2 is SQIVND (reference sequence).